The TCR beta chain described here comes from a study of CD8 T cells in ankylosing spondylitis. Whole-study results and caveats: One TCR beta motif, made up of seven to nine highly homologous variants, appeared characteristic of ankylosing spondylitis blood. From matched ankylosing spondylitis synovial fluid, disease-linked clones were reportedly recovered at significantly enriched levels.

Quantitative 5'-RACE with molecular barcodes produced the TCR beta libraries. MiXCR was run by TCRdb on the 5' RACE reads, yielding one entry per CDR3 protein. This table holds fewer than 250,000 distinct CDR3 sequences, 10% found once. With V trimmed by 7 bases and J by 3 bases, 5 bases remained unmatched. Germline V CDR1 and CDR2: SGDLS, YYNGEE. This CDR3 comprises 14 residues. A word on this clonotype: The antigen is not known.

What was sequenced was blood, either unsorted or a sorted T cell fraction (not recorded which). J is TRBJ1-1 and V is TRBV9, with 11 nucleotides matching TRBD1. The sequence was obtained from a male donor with ankylosing spondylitis or in good health (not recorded which). The CDR3 DNA sequence: TGTGCCAGCGGGGACAGGGGGGAAGACACTGAAGCTTTCTTT. Protein sequence: CASGDRGEDTEAFF.